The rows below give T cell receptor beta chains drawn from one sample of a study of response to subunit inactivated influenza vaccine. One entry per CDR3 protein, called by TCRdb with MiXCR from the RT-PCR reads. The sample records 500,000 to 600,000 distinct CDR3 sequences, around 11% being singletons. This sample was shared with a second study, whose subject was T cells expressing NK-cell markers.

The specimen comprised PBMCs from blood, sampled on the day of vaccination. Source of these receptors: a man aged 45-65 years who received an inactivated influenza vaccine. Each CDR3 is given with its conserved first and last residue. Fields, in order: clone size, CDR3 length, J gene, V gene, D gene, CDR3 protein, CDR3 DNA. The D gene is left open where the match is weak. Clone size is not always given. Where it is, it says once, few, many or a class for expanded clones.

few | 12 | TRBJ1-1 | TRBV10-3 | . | CAMRGWDTEAFF | TGTGCCATGAGGGGGTGGGACACTGAAGCTTTCTTT
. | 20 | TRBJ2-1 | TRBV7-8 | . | CASSSYIFTLRKSSYNEQFF | TGTGCCAGCAGCTCCTACATATTTACACTACGGAAGAGCTCCTACAATGAGCAGTTCTTC
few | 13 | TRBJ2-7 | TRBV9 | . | CASSDALTYEQYF | TGTGCCAGCAGCGACGCCCTCACCTACGAGCAGTACTTC
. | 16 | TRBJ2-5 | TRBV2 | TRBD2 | CASSEGLAGGPETQYF | TGTGCCAGCAGCGAAGGACTAGCGGGGGGACCGGAGACCCAGTACTTC
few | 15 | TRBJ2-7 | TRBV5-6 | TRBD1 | CASSLGDRGSNEQYF | TGTGCCAGCAGCTTGGGGGACAGGGGGAGCAACGAGCAGTACTTC
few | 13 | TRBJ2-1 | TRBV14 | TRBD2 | CASSQALANEQFF | TGTGCCAGCAGCCAGGCACTAGCGAATGAGCAGTTCTTC
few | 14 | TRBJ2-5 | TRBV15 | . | CATSRGKGEETQYF | TGTGCCACCAGCAGAGGGAAAGGTGAAGAGACCCAGTACTTC
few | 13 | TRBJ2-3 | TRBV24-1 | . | CATSSGSTDTQYF | TGTGCCACCAGCTCGGGAAGCACAGATACGCAGTATTTT
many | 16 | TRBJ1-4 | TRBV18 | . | CASSNLYRTTNEKLFF | TGTGCCAGCTCAAACCTTTACAGGACAACTAATGAAAAACTGTTTTTT
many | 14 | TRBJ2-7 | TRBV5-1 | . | CASSLGADSYEQYF | TGCGCCAGCAGCTTGGGAGCGGACTCCTACGAGCAGTACTTC
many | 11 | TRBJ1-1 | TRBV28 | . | CASSLDLGAFF | TGTGCCAGCAGTTTGGACCTCGGAGCTTTCTTT
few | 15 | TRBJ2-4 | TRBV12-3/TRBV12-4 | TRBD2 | CASGGGAVAKNIQYF | TGTGCCAGCGGCGGGGGGGCCGTAGCCAAAAACATTCAGTACTTC
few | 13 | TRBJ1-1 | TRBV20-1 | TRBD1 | CSASRGQNTEAFF | TGCAGTGCTAGCAGGGGGCAGAACACTGAAGCTTTCTTT
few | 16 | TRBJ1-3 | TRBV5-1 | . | CASSADWQGSGNTIYF | TGCGCCAGCAGCGCGGACTGGCAGGGCTCTGGAAACACCATATATTTT
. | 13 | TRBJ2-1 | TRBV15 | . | CATSSRQGDEQFF | TGTGCCACCAGCAGTCGCCAGGGAGATGAGCAGTTCTTC
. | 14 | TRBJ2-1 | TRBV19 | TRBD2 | CASSIGLVNVEQFF | TGTGCCAGTAGTATTGGACTAGTGAATGTTGAGCAGTTCTTC
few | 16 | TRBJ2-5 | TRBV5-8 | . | CASSSVTLPGQETQYF | TGTGCCAGCAGTTCAGTAACGCTACCCGGTCAAGAGACCCAGTACTTC